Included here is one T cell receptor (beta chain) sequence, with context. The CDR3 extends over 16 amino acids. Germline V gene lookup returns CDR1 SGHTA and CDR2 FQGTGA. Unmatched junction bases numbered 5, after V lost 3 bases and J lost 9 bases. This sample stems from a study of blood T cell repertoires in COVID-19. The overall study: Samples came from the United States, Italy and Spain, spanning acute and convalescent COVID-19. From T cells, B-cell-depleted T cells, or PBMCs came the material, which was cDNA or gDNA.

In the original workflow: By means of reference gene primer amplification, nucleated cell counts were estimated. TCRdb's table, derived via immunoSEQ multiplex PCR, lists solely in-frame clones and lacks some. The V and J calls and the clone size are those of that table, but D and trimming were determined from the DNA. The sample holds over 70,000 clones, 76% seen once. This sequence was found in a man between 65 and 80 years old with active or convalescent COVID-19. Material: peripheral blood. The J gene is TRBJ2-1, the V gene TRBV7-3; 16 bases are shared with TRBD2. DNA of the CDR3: TGTGCCAGCAGCTTGGGACTAGCGGGGGGGCCTCGTGAGCAGTTCTTC. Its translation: CASSLGLAGGPREQFF.